This T cell receptor (beta chain) was sequenced for a study of shared clonotypes between healthy human individuals. This CDR3 comprises 17 residues. V shed 0 bases and J shed 1 base, with 10 bases lying between them. Germline-derived CDR1 and CDR2 are LNHNV and YYDKDF (reference sequence). TCRdb's copy holds only in-frame clones and misses some; the assay was immunoSEQ multiplex PCR. The table lists a few million clones, around 92% of them singletons. The origin of this receptor is a man younger than 35 in good health. Some clones in this sample may be carry-over from other donors' samples. This chain links TRBV15 with TRBJ2-6; D perhaps matches TRBD2 (6 bases). The material sequenced was naive CD4+ T cells from PBMCs. Subset of the sample: CD45RA+ positively selected. CDR3 in amino acids: CATSRDGRSSGANVLTF. The CDR3 DNA sequence: TGTGCCACCAGCAGAGATGGGAGGTCTTCTGGGGCCAACGTCCTGACTTTC.